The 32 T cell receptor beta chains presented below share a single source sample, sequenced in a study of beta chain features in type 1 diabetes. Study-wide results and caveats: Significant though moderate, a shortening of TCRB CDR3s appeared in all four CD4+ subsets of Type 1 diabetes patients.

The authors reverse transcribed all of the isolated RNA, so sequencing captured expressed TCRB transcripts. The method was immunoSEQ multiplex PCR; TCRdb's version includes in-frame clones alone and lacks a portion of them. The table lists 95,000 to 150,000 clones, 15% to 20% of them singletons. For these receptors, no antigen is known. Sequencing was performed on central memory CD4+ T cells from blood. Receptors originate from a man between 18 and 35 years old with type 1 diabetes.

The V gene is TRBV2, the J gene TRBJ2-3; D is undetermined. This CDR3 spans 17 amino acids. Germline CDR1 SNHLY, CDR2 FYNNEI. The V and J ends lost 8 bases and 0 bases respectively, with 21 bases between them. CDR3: CASLLIFLTTSTDTQYF. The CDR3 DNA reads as TGTGCCAGCCTTCTTATATTCCTGACAACCAGCACAGATACGCAGTATTTT.

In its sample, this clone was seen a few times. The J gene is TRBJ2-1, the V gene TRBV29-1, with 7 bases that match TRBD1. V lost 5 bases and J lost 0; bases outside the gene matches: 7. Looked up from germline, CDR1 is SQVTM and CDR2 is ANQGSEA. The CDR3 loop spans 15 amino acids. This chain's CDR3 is CSVRDSRSSYNEQFF. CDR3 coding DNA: TGCAGCGTTCGGGACAGCAGAAGCTCCTACAATGAGCAGTTCTTC.

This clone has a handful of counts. The CDR3: CASSSLTGTGNTGELFF. In DNA form, the CDR3 reads TGTGCCAGCAGCTCCCTCACCGGGACGGGAAACACCGGGGAGCTGTTTTTT. The chain joins TRBV5-4 to TRBJ2-2, with D perhaps being TRBD1 or TRBD2 (5 bases each). This CDR3 has 17 residues. V was trimmed by 3 bases and J by 2 bases, leaving 17 bases between them. Germline values: CDR1 SGHNT, CDR2 YYREEE (reference sequence). The full variable domain, its missing parts supplied by reference TRBV5-4 and TRBJ2-2, is ETGVTQSPTHLIKTRGQQVTLRCSSQSGHNTVSWYQQALGQGPQFIFQYYREEENGRGNFPPRFSGLQFPNYSSELNVNALELDDSALYLCASSSLTGTGNTGELFFGEGSRLTVL.

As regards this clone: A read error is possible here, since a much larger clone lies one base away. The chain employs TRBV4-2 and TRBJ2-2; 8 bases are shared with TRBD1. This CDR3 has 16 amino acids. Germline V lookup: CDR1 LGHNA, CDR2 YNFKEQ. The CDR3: CASRQRQGPNTGELFF. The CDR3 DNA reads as TGTGCCAGCCGCCAAAGACAGGGGCCGAACACCGGGGAGCTGTTTTTT.

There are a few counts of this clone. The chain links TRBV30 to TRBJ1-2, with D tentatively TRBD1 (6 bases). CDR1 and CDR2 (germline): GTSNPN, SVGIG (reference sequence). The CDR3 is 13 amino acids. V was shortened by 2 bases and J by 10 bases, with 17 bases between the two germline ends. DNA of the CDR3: TGTGCCTGGAGTCTGCAGGGGTTGTCGGACTACACCTTC. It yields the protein CAWSLQGLSDYTF. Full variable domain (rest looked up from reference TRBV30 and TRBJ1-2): SQTIHQWPATLVQPVGSPLSLECTVEGTSNPNLYWYRQAAGRGLQLLFYSVGIGQISSEVPQNLSASRPQDRQFILSSKKLLLSDSGFYLCAWSLQGLSDYTFGSGTRLTVV.

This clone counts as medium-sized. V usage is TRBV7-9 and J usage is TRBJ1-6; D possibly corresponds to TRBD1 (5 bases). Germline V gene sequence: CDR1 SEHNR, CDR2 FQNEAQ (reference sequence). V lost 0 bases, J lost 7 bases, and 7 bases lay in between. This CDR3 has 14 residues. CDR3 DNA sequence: TGTGCCAGCAGCTTAGCGACAGTAAATTCACCCCTCCACTTT. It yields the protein CASSLATVNSPLHF.

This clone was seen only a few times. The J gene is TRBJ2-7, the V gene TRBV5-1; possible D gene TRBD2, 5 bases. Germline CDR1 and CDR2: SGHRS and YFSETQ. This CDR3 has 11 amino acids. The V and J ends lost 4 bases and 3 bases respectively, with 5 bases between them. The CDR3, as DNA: TGCGCCAGCAGCGAGGGCTACGAGCAGTACTTC. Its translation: CASSEGYEQYF.

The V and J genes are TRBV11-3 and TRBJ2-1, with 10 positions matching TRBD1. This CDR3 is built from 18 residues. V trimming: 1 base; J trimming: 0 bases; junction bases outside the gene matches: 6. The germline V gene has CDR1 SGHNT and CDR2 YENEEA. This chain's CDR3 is CASSLGQGARSSYNEQFF. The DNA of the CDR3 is TGTGCCAGCAGCTTAGGACAGGGGGCGCGTAGCTCCTACAATGAGCAGTTCTTC.

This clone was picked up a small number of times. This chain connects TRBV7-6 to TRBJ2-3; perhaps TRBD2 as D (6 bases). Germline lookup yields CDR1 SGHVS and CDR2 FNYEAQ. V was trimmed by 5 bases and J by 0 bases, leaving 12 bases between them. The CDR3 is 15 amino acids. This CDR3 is CASSISGGSTDTQYF. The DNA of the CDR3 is TGTGCCAGCAGCATTAGCGGCGGGAGCACAGATACGCAGTATTTT. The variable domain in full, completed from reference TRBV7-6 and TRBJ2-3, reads GAGVSQSPRYKVTKRGQDVALRCDPISGHVSLYWYRQALGQGPEFLTYFNYEAQQDKSGLPNDRFSAERPEGSISTLTIQRTEQRDSAMYRCASSISGGSTDTQYFGPGTRLTVL.

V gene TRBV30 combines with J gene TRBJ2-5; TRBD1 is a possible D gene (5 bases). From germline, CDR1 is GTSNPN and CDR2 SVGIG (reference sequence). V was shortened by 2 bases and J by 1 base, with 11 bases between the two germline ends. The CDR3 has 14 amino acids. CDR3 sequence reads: CAWSISGFQETQYF. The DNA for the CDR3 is TGTGCCTGGAGTATTTCAGGGTTCCAAGAGACCCAGTACTTC. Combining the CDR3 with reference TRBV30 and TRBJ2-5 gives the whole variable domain SQTIHQWPATLVQPVGSPLSLECTVEGTSNPNLYWYRQAAGRGLQLLFYSVGIGQISSEVPQNLSASRPQDRQFILSSKKLLLSDSGFYLCAWSISGFQETQYFGPGTRLLVL.

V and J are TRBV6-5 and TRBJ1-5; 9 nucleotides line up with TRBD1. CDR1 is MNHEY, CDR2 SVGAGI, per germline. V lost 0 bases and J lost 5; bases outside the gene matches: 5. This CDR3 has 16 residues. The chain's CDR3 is CASSYSDRGRDQPQHF. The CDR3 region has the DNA TGTGCCAGCAGTTACTCGGACAGGGGACGTGATCAGCCCCAGCATTTT.

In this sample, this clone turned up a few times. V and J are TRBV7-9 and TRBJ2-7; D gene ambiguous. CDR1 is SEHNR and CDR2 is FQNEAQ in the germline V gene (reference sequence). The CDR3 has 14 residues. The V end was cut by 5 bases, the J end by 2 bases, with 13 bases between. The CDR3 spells CASSHDEVPYEQYF. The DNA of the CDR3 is TGTGCCAGCAGCCACGATGAGGTGCCCTACGAGCAGTACTTC.

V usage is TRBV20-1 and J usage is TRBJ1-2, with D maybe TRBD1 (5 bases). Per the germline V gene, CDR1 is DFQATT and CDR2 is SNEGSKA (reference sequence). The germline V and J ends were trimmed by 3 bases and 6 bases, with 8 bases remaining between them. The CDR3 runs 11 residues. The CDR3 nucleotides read TGCAGTGCTAGGCAGGGTAATGGCTACACCTTC. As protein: CSARQGNGYTF.

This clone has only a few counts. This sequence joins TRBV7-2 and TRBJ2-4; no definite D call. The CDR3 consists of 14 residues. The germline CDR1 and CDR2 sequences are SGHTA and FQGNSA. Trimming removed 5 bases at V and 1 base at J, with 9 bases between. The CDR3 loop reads CASSAKGAKNIQYF. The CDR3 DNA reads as TGTGCCAGCAGCGCTAAAGGGGCCAAAAACATTCAGTACTTC.

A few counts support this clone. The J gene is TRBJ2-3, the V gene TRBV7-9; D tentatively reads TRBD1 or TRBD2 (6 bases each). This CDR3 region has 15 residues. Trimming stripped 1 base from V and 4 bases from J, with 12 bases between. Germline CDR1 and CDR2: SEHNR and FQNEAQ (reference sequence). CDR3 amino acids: CASSLVIGGPDTQYF. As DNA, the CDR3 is TGTGCCAGCAGCTTAGTAATCGGGGGCCCAGATACGCAGTATTTT. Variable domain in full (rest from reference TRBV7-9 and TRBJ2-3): DTGVSQNPRHKITKRGQNVTFRCDPISEHNRLYWYRQTLGQGPEFLTYFQNEAQLEKSRLLSDRFSAERPKGSFSTLEIQRTEQGDSAMYLCASSLVIGGPDTQYFGPGTRLTVL.

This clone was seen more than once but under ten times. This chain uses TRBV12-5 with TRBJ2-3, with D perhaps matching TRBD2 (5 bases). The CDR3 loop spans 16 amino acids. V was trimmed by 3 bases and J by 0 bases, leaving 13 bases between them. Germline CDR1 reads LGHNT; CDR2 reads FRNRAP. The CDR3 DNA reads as TGTGCTAGTGGTTTAGGAGCGGACCCAAGCACAGATACGCAGTATTTT. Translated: CASGLGADPSTDTQYF.

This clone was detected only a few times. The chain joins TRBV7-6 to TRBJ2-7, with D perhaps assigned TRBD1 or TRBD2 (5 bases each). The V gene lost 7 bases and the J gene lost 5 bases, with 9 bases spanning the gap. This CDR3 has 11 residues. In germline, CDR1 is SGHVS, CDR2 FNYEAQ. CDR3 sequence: CASTSGHEQYF. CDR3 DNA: TGTGCCAGCACCTCGGGGCACGAGCAGTACTTC.

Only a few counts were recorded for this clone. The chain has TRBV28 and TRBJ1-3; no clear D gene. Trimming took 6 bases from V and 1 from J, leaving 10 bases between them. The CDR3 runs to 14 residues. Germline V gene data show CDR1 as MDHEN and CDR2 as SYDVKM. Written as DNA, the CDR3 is TGTGCCAGCAGAATGACCCTGTCTGGAAACACCATATATTTT. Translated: CASRMTLSGNTIYF.

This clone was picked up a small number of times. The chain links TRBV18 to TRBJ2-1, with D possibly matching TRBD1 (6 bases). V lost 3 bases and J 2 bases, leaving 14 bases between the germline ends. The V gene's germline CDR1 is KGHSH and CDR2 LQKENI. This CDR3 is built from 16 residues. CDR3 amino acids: CASSPLSPGAYNEQFF. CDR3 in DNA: TGTGCCAGCTCACCTCTCTCCCCAGGGGCCTACAATGAGCAGTTCTTC.

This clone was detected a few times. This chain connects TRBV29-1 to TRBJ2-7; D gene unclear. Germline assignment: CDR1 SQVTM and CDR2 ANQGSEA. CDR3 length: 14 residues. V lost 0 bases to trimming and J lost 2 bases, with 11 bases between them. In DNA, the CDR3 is TGCAGCGTTGAAGATAGGTACGCACCCTACGAGCAGTACTTC. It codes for CSVEDRYAPYEQYF.

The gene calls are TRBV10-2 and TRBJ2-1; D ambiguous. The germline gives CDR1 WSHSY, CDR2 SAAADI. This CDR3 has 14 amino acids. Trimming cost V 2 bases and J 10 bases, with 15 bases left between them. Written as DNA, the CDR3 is TGCGCCAGCAGTGAGAGTAACATGGGCGGCGAGCAGTTCTTC. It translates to CASSESNMGGEQFF.

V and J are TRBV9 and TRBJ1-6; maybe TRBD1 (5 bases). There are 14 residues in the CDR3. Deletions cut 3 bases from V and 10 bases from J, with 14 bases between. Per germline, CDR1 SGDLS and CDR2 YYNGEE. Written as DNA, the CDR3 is TGTGCCAGCAGCGGCGAGGGGAGAGACTCACCCCTCCACTTT. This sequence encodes CASSGEGRDSPLHF.

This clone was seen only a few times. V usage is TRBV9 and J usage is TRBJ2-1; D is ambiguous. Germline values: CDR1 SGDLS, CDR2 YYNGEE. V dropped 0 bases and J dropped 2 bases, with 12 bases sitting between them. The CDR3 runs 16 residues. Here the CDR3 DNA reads TGTGCCAGCAGCGTAGGAGTACGGACCACCTACAATGAGCAGTTCTTC. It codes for CASSVGVRTTYNEQFF.

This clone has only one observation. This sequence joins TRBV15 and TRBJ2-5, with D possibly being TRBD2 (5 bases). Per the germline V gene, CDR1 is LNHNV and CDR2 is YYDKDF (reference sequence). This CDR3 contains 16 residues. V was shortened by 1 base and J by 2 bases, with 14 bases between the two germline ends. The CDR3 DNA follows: TGTGCCACCAGCAGAGGACCGGGCGGGTGGCAAGAGACCCAGTACTTC. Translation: CATSRGPGGWQETQYF.

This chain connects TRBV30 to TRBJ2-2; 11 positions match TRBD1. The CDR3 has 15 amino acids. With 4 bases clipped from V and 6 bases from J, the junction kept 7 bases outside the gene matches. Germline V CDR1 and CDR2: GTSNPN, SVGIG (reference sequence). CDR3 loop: CAWTRDRGVAGELFF. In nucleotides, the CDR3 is TGTGCCTGGACGAGGGACAGGGGGGTGGCCGGGGAGCTGTTTTTT.

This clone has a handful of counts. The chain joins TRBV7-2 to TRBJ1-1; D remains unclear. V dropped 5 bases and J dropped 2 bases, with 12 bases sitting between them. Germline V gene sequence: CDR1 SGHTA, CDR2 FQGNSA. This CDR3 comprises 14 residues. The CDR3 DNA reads TGTGCCAGCAGCCCCATGCCTGGTAACACTGAAGCTTTCTTT. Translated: CASSPMPGNTEAFF.

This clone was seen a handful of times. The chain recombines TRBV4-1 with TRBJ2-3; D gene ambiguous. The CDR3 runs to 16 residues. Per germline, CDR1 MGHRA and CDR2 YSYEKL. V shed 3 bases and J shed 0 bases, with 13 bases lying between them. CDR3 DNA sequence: TGCGCCAGCAGCCAGGAAAGGTTTGGAAGCACAGATACGCAGTATTTT. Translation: CASSQERFGSTDTQYF.

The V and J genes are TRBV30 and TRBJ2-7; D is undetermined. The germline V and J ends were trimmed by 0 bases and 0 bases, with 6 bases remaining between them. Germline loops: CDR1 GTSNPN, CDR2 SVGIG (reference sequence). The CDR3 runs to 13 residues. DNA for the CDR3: TGTGCCTGGAGTGTAGACATCTCCTACGAGCAGTACTTC. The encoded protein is CAWSVDISYEQYF.

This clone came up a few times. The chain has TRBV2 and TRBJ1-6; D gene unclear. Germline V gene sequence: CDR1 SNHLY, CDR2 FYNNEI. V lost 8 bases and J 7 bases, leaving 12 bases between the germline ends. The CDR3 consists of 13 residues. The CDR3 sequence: CASHGDYNSPLHF. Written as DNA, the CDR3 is TGTGCCAGCCACGGCGATTACAATTCACCCCTCCACTTT.

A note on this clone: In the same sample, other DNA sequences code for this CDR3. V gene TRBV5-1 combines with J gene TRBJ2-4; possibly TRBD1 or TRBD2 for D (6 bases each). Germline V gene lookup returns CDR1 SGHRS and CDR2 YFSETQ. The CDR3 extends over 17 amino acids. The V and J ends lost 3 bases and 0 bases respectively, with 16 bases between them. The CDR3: CASSWGPPGLAKNIQYF. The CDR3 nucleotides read TGCGCCAGCAGCTGGGGGCCTCCGGGACTAGCCAAAAACATTCAGTACTTC.

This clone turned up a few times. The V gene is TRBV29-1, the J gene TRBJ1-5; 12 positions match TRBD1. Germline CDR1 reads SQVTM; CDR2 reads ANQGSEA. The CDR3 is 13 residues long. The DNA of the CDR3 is TGCAACGTCGGGACAGGGGGCGGTCAGCCCCAGCATTTT. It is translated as CNVGTGGGQPQHF.

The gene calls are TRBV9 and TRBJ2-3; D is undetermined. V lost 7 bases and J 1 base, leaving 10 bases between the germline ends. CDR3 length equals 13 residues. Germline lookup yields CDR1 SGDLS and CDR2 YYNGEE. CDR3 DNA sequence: TGTGCCAGCGGCCTTTCCGGCACAGATACGCAGTATTTT. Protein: CASGLSGTDTQYF. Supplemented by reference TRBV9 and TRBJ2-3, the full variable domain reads DSGVTQTPKHLITATGQRVTLRCSPRSGDLSVYWYQQSLDQGLQFLIQYYNGEERAKGNILERFSAQQFPDLHSELNLSSLELGDSALYFCASGLSGTDTQYFGPGTRLTVL.